The rows below give T cell receptor beta chains drawn from one sample of a study of T cell repertoires in ileal Crohn's disease. Data came from immunoSEQ multiplex PCR; TCRdb stores just in-frame clones and leaves some out. The top ten hold under 7% of the sample, which has about 14,000 clones, 70% to 80% seen once. Input material: ileal tissue. The source is an adult with Crohn's disease. The CDR3 runs from the conserved cysteine through the conserved F or W. Each record gives: V gene, clone size, D gene, J gene, CDR3 protein, CDR3 DNA. The D gene is left open where the match is weak. Size is stated for part of the rows, as once, few or many counts, or as a class when the clone is expanded.

V: TRBV7-3; size: -; D: TRBD1; J: TRBJ2-1; CDR3: CASSWEWTGGLNEQFF; DNA: TGTGCCAGCAGCTGGGAGTGGACAGGGGGTCTCAATGAGCAGTTCTTC
V: TRBV5-1; size: once; D: -; J: TRBJ2-3; CDR3: CASSLRVTDTQYF; DNA: TGCGCCAGCAGCTTGCGGGTCACAGATACGCAGTATTTT
V: TRBV9; size: -; D: -; J: TRBJ1-1; CDR3: CASSVGGNWGSDTEAFF; DNA: TGTGCCAGCAGCGTAGGGGGTAATTGGGGGTCGGACACTGAAGCTTTCTTT
V: TRBV30; size: -; D: -; J: TRBJ1-5; CDR3: CAWSVTGAESNQPQHF; DNA: TGTGCCTGGAGTGTAACGGGGGCAGAAAGCAATCAGCCCCAGCATTTT
V: TRBV2; size: medium-sized; D: TRBD1; J: TRBJ1-1; CDR3: CASSGQGNTEAFF; DNA: TGTGCCAGCAGTGGACAGGGGAACACTGAAGCTTTCTTT
V: TRBV28; size: -; D: TRBD1; J: TRBJ2-6; CDR3: CATLTGGAIGANVLTF; DNA: TGTGCCACCTTGACAGGGGGCGCGATTGGGGCCAACGTCCTGACTTTC
V: TRBV19; size: few; D: TRBD1; J: TRBJ2-3; CDR3: CASSMRRQGGDTQYF; DNA: TGTGCCAGTAGTATGAGGAGACAGGGTGGAGATACGCAGTATTTT
V: TRBV4-1; size: once; D: TRBD1; J: TRBJ1-1; CDR3: CASSQVTGAAEAFF; DNA: TGCGCCAGCAGCCAAGTAACAGGGGCGGCTGAAGCTTTCTTT
V: TRBV6-5; size: few; D: TRBD1; J: TRBJ2-1; CDR3: CASSYGDRGHEQFF; DNA: TGTGCCAGCAGTTACGGGGACAGGGGGCATGAGCAGTTCTTC
V: TRBV9; size: -; D: -; J: TRBJ1-1; CDR3: CASSRFGTEAFF; DNA: TGTGCCAGCTCTCGGTTTGGCACTGAAGCTTTCTTT
V: TRBV9; size: -; D: TRBD2; J: TRBJ2-5; CDR3: CASSVTSAQETQYF; DNA: TGTGCCAGCAGCGTTACTAGCGCGCAAGAGACCCAGTACTTC
V: TRBV2; size: -; D: -; J: TRBJ2-1; CDR3: CASIPAWASNEQFF; DNA: TGTGCCAGCATCCCGGCCTGGGCTAGCAATGAGCAGTTCTTC
V: TRBV7-2; size: -; D: -; J: TRBJ1-1; CDR3: CASSLVMGKSEAFF; DNA: TGTGCCAGCAGCTTAGTTATGGGGAAGTCTGAAGCTTTCTTT
V: TRBV18; size: -; D: -; J: TRBJ1-1; CDR3: CASSPESRRSNTEAFF; DNA: TGTGCCAGCTCACCAGAGTCTCGGCGGTCGAACACTGAAGCTTTCTTT
V: TRBV11-1; size: -; D: TRBD1; J: TRBJ1-1; CDR3: CASSPPDRGNTEAFF; DNA: TGTGCCAGCAGCCCCCCCGACAGGGGGAACACTGAAGCTTTCTTT
V: TRBV30; size: -; D: -; J: TRBJ1-1; CDR3: CAWSVKGEAFF; DNA: TGTGCCTGGAGTGTAAAGGGTGAAGCTTTCTTT
V: TRBV2; size: once; D: -; J: TRBJ2-2; CDR3: CATEEGANTGELFF; DNA: TGTGCCACCGAAGAGGGGGCGAACACCGGGGAGCTGTTTTTT
V: TRBV15; size: -; D: TRBD2; J: TRBJ2-1; CDR3: CATSREAGGPDEQFF; DNA: TGTGCCACCAGCAGAGAAGCGGGGGGGCCGGATGAGCAGTTCTTC